One sample yielded the 25 T cell receptor beta chains listed below, sequenced in a study of beta chain features in type 1 diabetes. The whole isolated RNA underwent reverse transcription, so sequencing captured expressed TCRB transcripts. Here immunoSEQ multiplex PCR was the method, and the copy in TCRdb shows in-frame clones only, minus some. This sample carries about 220,000 clones, approximately 10% of them seen once, and the ten largest clones take 1% to 1.5%. Sequenced sample: central memory CD4+ T cells from blood. The source of these receptors is a man aged 18 to 30 in good health.

The chain is built from TRBV9 and TRBJ2-1; D is perhaps TRBD2 (7 bases). The CDR3 sequence is 16 residues long. Trimming removed 6 bases at V and 3 bases at J, with 19 bases between. Per the germline V gene, CDR1 is SGDLS and CDR2 is YYNGEE. CDR3: CASTTRGASGYNEQFF. The CDR3, as DNA: TGTGCCAGCACCACAAGGGGGGCTAGCGGCTACAATGAGCAGTTCTTC.

The V gene is TRBV5-1, the J gene TRBJ1-1; 7 nucleotides match TRBD1. This CDR3 is built from 15 residues. With V trimmed by 4 bases and J by 0 bases, 6 bases remained unmatched. In germline, CDR1 is SGHRS, CDR2 YFSETQ. The CDR3 DNA reads TGCGCCAGCAGCGAGGAGAGGGGGCTGAACACTGAAGCTTTCTTT. It specifies CASSEERGLNTEAFF.

This clone was counted only a few times. The genes are TRBV21-1 and TRBJ2-1; the D call in the table, TRBD2, was not verified against the DNA. TRBV21-1 is a pseudogene locus. The CDR3 contains 17 residues. The chain's CDR3 is CASSKIGPLAPWRAQFF. CDR3 DNA: TGTGCCAGCAGCAAAATAGGACCTCTAGCGCCTTGGCGGGCGCAGTTCTTC.

Ten or more counts support this clone. Other DNA sequences in this specimen translate into the identical CDR3. The chain employs TRBV30 and TRBJ2-1; tentatively, D is TRBD2 (7 bases). The germline V gene has CDR1 GTSNPN and CDR2 SVGIG (reference sequence). The CDR3 is 11 residues long. Trimming stripped 2 bases from V and 10 bases from J, with 9 bases between. CDR3 DNA sequence: TGTGCCTGGAGTTGGGGGGGCGAGCAGTTCTTC. Amino acid sequence: CAWSWGGEQFF.

The chain's CDR3 is CASKENYINGYTF. In DNA form, the CDR3 reads TGTGCCAGTAAGGAAAACTACATCAATGGCTACACCTTC. The genes are TRBV19 and TRBJ1-2; D unclear. V lost 7 bases and J lost 6, with 15 bases in between. Per the germline V gene, CDR1 is LNHDA and CDR2 is SQIVND (reference sequence). The CDR3 runs to 13 residues.

The chain is built from TRBV7-2 and TRBJ1-5; D might be TRBD1 (5 bases). This CDR3 contains 14 residues. The V end was cut by 1 base, the J end by 7 bases, with 11 bases between. The germline V gene has CDR1 SGHTA and CDR2 FQGNSA. CDR3 protein: CASSLGQGLQPQHF. In DNA form, the CDR3 reads TGTGCCAGCAGCTTAGGGCAGGGACTGCAGCCCCAGCATTTT.

This chain links TRBV5-1 with TRBJ2-1, with D uncertain. Germline V gene lookup returns CDR1 SGHRS and CDR2 YFSETQ. V lost 4 bases and J 1 base, leaving 3 bases between the germline ends. The CDR3 sequence is 12 residues long. CDR3 in amino acids: CASSISYNEQFF. The CDR3 nucleotides are TGCGCCAGCAGCATATCCTACAATGAGCAGTTCTTC.

The rearrangement joins TRBV18 to TRBJ2-2, with 8 bases identical to TRBD1. Germline CDR1 and CDR2: KGHSH and LQKENI. CDR3 size: 16 residues. V was pared by 6 bases and J by 4 bases, with 10 bases of the junction left unmatched. In DNA, the CDR3 is TGTGCCAGCTCGCTACCGGGACAGGAACGCACCGGGGAGCTGTTTTTT. Translated: CASSLPGQERTGELFF.

This clone has only a few counts. The genes are TRBV28 and TRBJ2-7; the D gene is possibly TRBD1 (6 bases). The length of the CDR3 is 15 residues. V lost 4 bases to trimming and J lost 5 bases, with 18 bases between them. Per the germline V gene, CDR1 is MDHEN and CDR2 is SYDVKM. The CDR3 region has the DNA TGTGCCAGCAGTTCAGCGGCCCAGGGGTGGCACGAGCAGTACTTC. It translates to CASSSAAQGWHEQYF.

This clone was seen repeatedly, ten times or more. The genes are TRBV19 and TRBJ2-3; 11 positions match TRBD2. The CDR3 runs 16 residues. The trim removed 5 bases at V and 5 bases at J, leaving 9 bases unmatched. Per germline, CDR1 LNHDA and CDR2 SQIVND (reference sequence). The DNA of the CDR3 is TGTGCCAGTAGTCCACTAGCGGGAGAGGCGGGAGATACGCAGTATTTT. Translation gives CASSPLAGEAGDTQYF. Variable domain in full (rest from reference TRBV19 and TRBJ2-3): DGGITQSPKYLFRKEGQNVTLSCEQNLNHDAMYWYRQDPGQGLRLIYYSQIVNDFQKGDIAEGYSVSREKKESFPLTVTSAQKNPTAFYLCASSPLAGEAGDTQYFGPGTRLTVL.

This clone appeared a few times. The DNA of the CDR3 is TGCAGCGTTGCCGGGTCCCCCTCTGGAAACACCATATATTTT. Amino acids: CSVAGSPSGNTIYF. The chain links TRBV29-1 to TRBJ1-3; D not certain. Trimming took 4 bases from V and 0 from J, leaving 10 bases between them. Germline V gene data show CDR1 as SQVTM and CDR2 as ANQGSEA. The CDR3 length is 14 residues.

The chain recombines TRBV5-1 with TRBJ2-5; 7 bases fit TRBD1. The length of the CDR3 is 14 residues. Trimming took 3 bases from V and 5 from J; bases not matched to a gene: 7. The germline gives CDR1 SGHRS, CDR2 YFSETQ. The CDR3 protein is CASSSSGGWETQYF. The DNA of the CDR3 is TGCGCCAGCAGCTCATCAGGGGGTTGGGAGACCCAGTACTTC. Full variable domain (rest looked up from reference TRBV5-1 and TRBJ2-5): KAGVTQTPRYLIKTRGQQVTLSCSPISGHRSVSWYQQTPGQGLQFLFEYFSETQRNKGNFPGRFSGRQFSNSRSEMNVSTLELGDSALYLCASSSSGGWETQYFGPGTRLLVL.

Comment on this clone: The sample carries other DNA sequences with the same CDR3. The chain is built from TRBV20-1 and TRBJ2-7, with D possibly matching TRBD1 (6 bases). The germline CDR1 and CDR2 sequences are DFQATT and SNEGSKA (reference sequence). There are 11 residues in the CDR3. Trimming pared 4 bases from V and 4 bases from J, leaving 8 bases between. The CDR3 region has the DNA TGCAGTGCTATACAGGGTTACGAGCAGTACTTC. Its translation: CSAIQGYEQYF.

This chain uses TRBV5-1 with TRBJ2-1; perhaps TRBD2 as D (5 bases). Trimming cost V 4 bases and J 9 bases, with 20 bases left between them. The CDR3 contains 15 residues. Germline V CDR1 and CDR2: SGHRS, YFSETQ. CDR3 residues: CASSMDWALQSEQFF. The CDR3 DNA sequence: TGCGCCAGCAGCATGGACTGGGCCTTACAATCTGAGCAGTTCTTC.

Note on this clone: A read error is possible here, since a much larger clone lies one base away. Other DNA sequences in the sample encode the same CDR3. V gene TRBV6-6 combines with J gene TRBJ2-6; weak D call: TRBD2 (5 bases). Germline lookup yields CDR1 MNHNY and CDR2 SVGAGI (reference sequence). V was trimmed by 5 bases and J by 2 bases, leaving 10 bases between them. The CDR3 is made up of 15 amino acids. The CDR3 reads CASSITGAGANVLTF. CDR3 nucleotide sequence: TGTGCCAGCAGTATTACCGGGGCTGGGGCCAACGTCCTGACTTTC.

This clone was seen a few times. A much larger clone differs from this one at a single base, so this may be a read error. This chain uses TRBV30 with TRBJ2-1; 14 bases align to TRBD2. The CDR3 extends over 18 amino acids. CDR1 and CDR2 (germline): GTSNPN, SVGIG (reference sequence). CDR3 DNA sequence: TGTGCCGGGAGTGGGGGCTGGACTAGCGGGAGGTCCTACAATGAGCAGTTCTTC. Translation gives CAGSGGWTSGRSYNEQFF.

This clone showed up just a few times. The chain recombines TRBV7-9 with TRBJ2-5; 12 bases fit TRBD2. V lost 6 bases and J lost 4; bases outside the gene matches: 6. Looked up from germline, CDR1 is SEHNR and CDR2 is FQNEAQ (reference sequence). This CDR3 is 15 amino acids long. The CDR3 nucleotides read TGTGCCAGCAGGTGGACTAGCGGGAACGGAGAGACCCAGTACTTC. It translates to CASRWTSGNGETQYF.

This clone was seen a handful of times. The chain combines TRBV10-1 with TRBJ2-3; tentatively, D is TRBD1 or TRBD2 (5 bases each). The CDR3 has 13 residues. The V gene lost 7 bases and the J gene lost 5 bases, with 13 bases spanning the gap. The germline V gene encodes CDR1 WNHNN and CDR2 SYGVQD (reference sequence). CDR3 sequence: CASIRRDGDTQYF. The CDR3 region has the DNA TGCGCCAGCATCCGCAGGGACGGAGATACGCAGTATTTT.

The chain links TRBV6-1 to TRBJ2-7; 7 bases line up with TRBD1. With V trimmed by 3 bases and J by 0 bases, 5 bases remained unmatched. Germline V CDR1 and CDR2: MNHNS, SASEGT. The CDR3 has 15 amino acids. The DNA for the CDR3 is TGTGCCAGCAGTGACGGACAGGCTTACTCCTACGAGCAGTACTTC. Protein: CASSDGQAYSYEQYF.

CDR3: CASSSPGQGAGGYTF. In DNA form, the CDR3 reads TGCGCCAGCAGCTCCCCGGGACAGGGGGCAGGTGGCTACACCTTC. The chain is built from TRBV5-1 and TRBJ1-2; 12 nucleotides match TRBD1. J was trimmed by 7 bases and V by 3 bases; bases with no gene match: 7. The CDR3 contains 15 residues. CDR1 SGHRS and CDR2 YFSETQ come from the germline V gene.

This clone was counted only a few times. V gene TRBV5-4 combines with J gene TRBJ2-7; 12 bases line up with TRBD2. CDR1 SGHNT and CDR2 YYREEE come from the germline V gene (reference sequence). The CDR3 consists of 14 residues. Unmatched junction bases numbered 3, after V lost 3 bases and J lost 5 bases. The CDR3 DNA sequence: TGTGCCAGCAGCTGGACTAGCGGGATGGACGAGCAGTACTTC. It is translated as CASSWTSGMDEQYF.

The rearrangement joins TRBV2 to TRBJ2-5, with 8 bases fitting TRBD1. The V and J ends lost 5 bases and 1 base, in that order; junction bases with no gene match: 6. The germline CDR1 and CDR2 sequences are SNHLY and FYNNEI. The CDR3 loop spans 15 amino acids. CDR3 in amino acids: CASSKNRGSQETQYF. The CDR3 nucleotides are TGTGCCAGCAGTAAAAACAGGGGGTCCCAAGAGACCCAGTACTTC.

This chain joins TRBV7-9 and TRBJ1-1; possible D gene TRBD1, 6 bases. Germline V gene sequence: CDR1 SEHNR, CDR2 FQNEAQ (reference sequence). Trimming removed 3 bases from V and 5 bases from J, with 13 bases in between. The CDR3 contains 14 residues. In DNA form, the CDR3 reads TGTGCCAGCAGCTTGTCCAGGGGCGGGACTGAAGCTTTCTTT. The encoded protein is CASSLSRGGTEAFF.

J is TRBJ2-2 and V is TRBV4-3; D not resolved. The CDR3 is 15 amino acids. Trimming took 6 bases from V and 7 from J, leaving 18 bases between them. Germline CDR1 LGHNA, CDR2 YSLEER. The DNA for the CDR3 is TGCGCCAGCAGTCCAAGGATGGCAAACGACGGGGAGCTGTTTTTT. It yields the protein CASSPRMANDGELFF.

This chain uses TRBV7-8 with TRBJ1-5, with TRBD1 identical over 7 bases. CDR1 SGHVS and CDR2 FQNEAQ come from the germline V gene. The CDR3 runs 15 residues. V shed 1 base and J 2 bases; nucleotides not matched to a gene: 2. The CDR3 is CASSLEGTGNQPQHF. The CDR3 DNA reads as TGTGCCAGCAGCTTAGAGGGGACAGGCAATCAGCCCCAGCATTTT.